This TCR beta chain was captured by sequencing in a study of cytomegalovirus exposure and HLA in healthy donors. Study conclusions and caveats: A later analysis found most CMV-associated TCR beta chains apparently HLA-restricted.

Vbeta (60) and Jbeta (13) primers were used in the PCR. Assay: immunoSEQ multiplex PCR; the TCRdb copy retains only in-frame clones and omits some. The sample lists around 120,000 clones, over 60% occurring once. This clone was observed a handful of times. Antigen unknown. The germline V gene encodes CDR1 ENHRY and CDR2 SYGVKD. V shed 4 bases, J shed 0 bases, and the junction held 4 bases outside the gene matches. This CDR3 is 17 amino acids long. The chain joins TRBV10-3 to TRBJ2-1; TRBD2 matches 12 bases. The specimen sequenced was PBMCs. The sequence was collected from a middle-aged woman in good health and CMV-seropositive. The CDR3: CAISGLAGGYSYNEQFF. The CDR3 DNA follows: TGTGCCATCAGTGGCCTAGCGGGGGGGTACTCCTACAATGAGCAGTTCTTC.